This is a list of T cell receptor beta chains from one sample in a study of shared clonotypes between healthy human individuals. Method: immunoSEQ multiplex PCR; TCRdb's copy keeps in-frame clones and lacks some. This table holds a few hundred thousand clones, around 95% found once. The sequencing sample was made of naive CD8+ T cells sorted from blood. Every receptor here comes from a woman in her twenties or thirties in good health. Each CDR3 is given with its conserved first and last residue. The order of the fields is CDR3 length, J gene, V gene, CDR3 protein.

cdr3_length: 19; j_call: TRBJ2-1; v_call: TRBV11-2; cdr3_aa: CASSLYNPSGSRSYNEQFF
cdr3_length: 18; j_call: TRBJ2-4; v_call: TRBV7-9; cdr3_aa: CASSLFASGSLAKNIQYF
cdr3_length: 14; j_call: TRBJ2-2; v_call: TRBV29-1; cdr3_aa: CSVGPREHTGELFF
cdr3_length: 14; j_call: TRBJ1-5; v_call: TRBV18; cdr3_aa: CASSPEGGYQPQHF
cdr3_length: 15; j_call: TRBJ2-2; v_call: TRBV6-1; cdr3_aa: CASSEVDNDTGELFF
cdr3_length: 15; j_call: TRBJ2-7; v_call: TRBV6-5; cdr3_aa: CASSYNLGLSYEQYF
cdr3_length: 11; j_call: TRBJ1-1; v_call: TRBV29-1; cdr3_aa: CSVLRGLEAFF
cdr3_length: 16; j_call: TRBJ2-7; v_call: TRBV29-1; cdr3_aa: CSVLEKWGGSSYEQYF
cdr3_length: 16; j_call: TRBJ1-4; v_call: TRBV7-9; cdr3_aa: CASSFRVSATNEKLFF
cdr3_length: 19; j_call: TRBJ2-3; v_call: TRBV7-8; cdr3_aa: CASSAGLAGGGIVTDTQYF
cdr3_length: 13; j_call: TRBJ2-7; v_call: TRBV21-1; cdr3_aa: CASSKQGLYEQYF
cdr3_length: 14; j_call: TRBJ1-5; v_call: TRBV15; cdr3_aa: CATADSHSNQPQHF
cdr3_length: 14; j_call: TRBJ2-7; v_call: TRBV28; cdr3_aa: CASSSGGGSSEQYF
cdr3_length: 15; j_call: TRBJ2-3; v_call: TRBV10-1; cdr3_aa: CASSATSGSLYTQYF
cdr3_length: 19; j_call: TRBJ2-7; v_call: TRBV5-4; cdr3_aa: CASSLGRLVVAQPSYEQYF
cdr3_length: 16; j_call: TRBJ1-5; v_call: TRBV2; cdr3_aa: CASSEAWGGRDQPQHF
cdr3_length: 13; j_call: TRBJ1-1; v_call: TRBV28; cdr3_aa: CASFRMGNTEAFF
cdr3_length: 17; j_call: TRBJ2-7; v_call: TRBV6-1; cdr3_aa: CASSEPPAGSFIGEQYF
cdr3_length: 16; j_call: NA; v_call: TRBV28; cdr3_aa: CASSNLRREQRNEQYF
cdr3_length: 14; j_call: TRBJ1-2; v_call: TRBV29-1; cdr3_aa: CSVPQGSRGYGYTF
cdr3_length: 14; j_call: TRBJ2-1; v_call: TRBV2; cdr3_aa: CASRVAALYNEQFF
cdr3_length: 16; j_call: TRBJ2-7; v_call: TRBV7-9; cdr3_aa: CASSSWDIGKGYEQYF
cdr3_length: 12; j_call: TRBJ2-3; v_call: TRBV9; cdr3_aa: CASSGQDSAQYF
cdr3_length: 15; j_call: TRBJ2-6; v_call: TRBV2; cdr3_aa: CASSEDSSGANVLTF
cdr3_length: 15; j_call: TRBJ1-1; v_call: TRBV27; cdr3_aa: CASSLSFGGNTEAFF
cdr3_length: 16; j_call: TRBJ2-1; v_call: TRBV6-5; cdr3_aa: CASSSVAESSYNEQFF
cdr3_length: 14; j_call: TRBJ1-2; v_call: TRBV6-1; cdr3_aa: CASSEGRIHYGYTF
cdr3_length: 15; j_call: NA; v_call: TRBV4-2; cdr3_aa: CASSQGASGRNEQYF
cdr3_length: 15; j_call: TRBJ1-2; v_call: TRBV18; cdr3_aa: CASSPPGTLNYGYTF
cdr3_length: 14; j_call: TRBJ2-7; v_call: TRBV28; cdr3_aa: CASSLVRGTYEQYF
cdr3_length: 15; j_call: TRBJ1-4; v_call: TRBV28; cdr3_aa: CASKIQGRSGEKLFF
cdr3_length: 15; j_call: TRBJ1-5; v_call: TRBV5-1; cdr3_aa: CASSLGTGIGQPQHF
cdr3_length: 14; j_call: TRBJ1-1; v_call: TRBV4-1; cdr3_aa: CASSPPAGGTEAFF
cdr3_length: 15; j_call: TRBJ1-3; v_call: TRBV6-6; cdr3_aa: CASSYYRDKGNTIYF
cdr3_length: 13; j_call: TRBJ1-5; v_call: TRBV19; cdr3_aa: CASRGRGGQPQHF
cdr3_length: 13; j_call: TRBJ1-5; v_call: TRBV11-2; cdr3_aa: CASSPEGNQPQHF
cdr3_length: 16; j_call: TRBJ2-7; v_call: TRBV5-4; cdr3_aa: CASSPGTSGPSYEQYF
cdr3_length: 12; j_call: TRBJ1-1; v_call: TRBV13; cdr3_aa: CASSLQAAEAFF
cdr3_length: 17; j_call: TRBJ2-3; v_call: TRBV10-2; cdr3_aa: CASSESTSGRASDTQYF
cdr3_length: 14; j_call: TRBJ1-5; v_call: TRBV15; cdr3_aa: CATSRDLGSQPQHF
cdr3_length: 14; j_call: TRBJ2-7; v_call: TRBV5-6; cdr3_aa: CASSSGQGDDEQYF
cdr3_length: 14; j_call: TRBJ2-1; v_call: TRBV5-1; cdr3_aa: CASSLEQFYNEQFF
cdr3_length: 15; j_call: TRBJ2-7; v_call: TRBV9; cdr3_aa: CASSPRELAGGEQYF